Following are 2 T cell receptor beta chains from one sample sequenced in a study of beta chain features in type 1 diabetes. Study findings and constraints: Type 1 diabetes patients had moderately but significantly shorter TCRB CDR3s in all four CD4+ subsets.

The whole isolated RNA underwent reverse transcription, so sequencing captured expressed TCRB transcripts. Clones were read by immunoSEQ multiplex PCR, and TCRdb kept only the in-frame ones, dropping some. Here the sample spans a few hundred thousand clones, roughly 22% being singletons. These receptors have no identified antigens. What was sequenced was naive CD4+ T cells from blood. These receptors were collected from a woman aged 40 to 50 with type 1 diabetes.

The rearrangement links TRBV9 to TRBJ1-6; possibly TRBD1 for D (5 bases). The V and J ends lost 0 bases and 8 bases respectively, with 9 bases between them. Germline CDR1 SGDLS, CDR2 YYNGEE. The CDR3 has 14 amino acids. The DNA of the CDR3 is TGTGCCAGCAGCGTAGATGGCAGGGATTCACCCCTCCACTTT. The encoded protein is CASSVDGRDSPLHF.

The V call is TRBV30, the J call TRBJ1-3; D perhaps matches TRBD1 (5 bases). CDR1 is GTSNPN, CDR2 SVGIG, per germline (reference sequence). Trimming took 0 bases from V and 2 from J, leaving 17 bases between them. The CDR3 spans 17 residues. This CDR3 reads CAWSVSPPGSPGNTIYF. CDR3 coding DNA: TGTGCCTGGAGTGTAAGCCCCCCAGGGTCCCCTGGAAACACCATATATTTT.